The TCR beta chain described here comes from a study of cytotoxic CD8 clonotypes in ibrutinib-treated CLL. Whole-study context: Within the patient group, approximately 10 were relapsed/refractory and approximately 14 treatment-naive, and approximately 17 were IGHV unmutated.

The length of the CDR3 is 15 residues. Trimming took 3 bases from V and 4 from J, leaving 13 bases between them. CDR1 is SGHTA and CDR2 is FQGTGA in the germline V gene. With respect to this clone: Its antigen is not identified.

The protocol was immunoSEQ multiplex PCR, while the TCRdb copy is restricted to in-frame clones and leaves out a portion. Among some 350,000 clones listed, under 70% were seen once. Study-wide results and limits: The public clonotypes identified were infrequent and showed contraction or stability on treatment. Clonality (at baseline) was higher than in age-matched healthy donors and tracked circulating CD8+ T-cell counts.

Specimen: PBMCs, collected after 36 months of ibrutinib treatment. This chain uses TRBV7-3 with TRBJ2-1; D possibly corresponds to TRBD2 (6 bases). The receptor was isolated from a human donor with chronic lymphocytic leukemia. The chain's CDR3 is CASSFVAGPYNEQFF. As DNA, the CDR3 is TGTGCCAGCAGCTTCGTCGCGGGACCTTACAATGAGCAGTTCTTC. Using reference TRBV7-3 and TRBJ2-1 for the parts outside the CDR3, the full variable domain is GAGVSQTPSNKVTEKGKYVELRCDPISGHTALYWYRQSLGQGPEFLIYFQGTGAADDSGLPNDRFFAVRPEGSVSTLKIQRTERGDSAVYLCASSFVAGPYNEQFFGPGTRLTVL.